These T cell receptor beta chains were read from a single sample in a study of T cell responses to AZD1222 COVID-19 vaccine. Using immunoSEQ multiplex PCR, the repertoire was profiled, and TCRdb retains in-frame clones only, with some absent. The repertoire holds roughly 130,000 clones, roughly 89% seen once, with around 1.1% in the top ten. The starting material was peripheral blood, obtained 28 days after the second AZD1222 dose. The receptors derive from an adult who received the AZD1222 COVID-19 vaccine. Both conserved end residues are trimmed from each CDR3. Clone size is given for some rows only: seen once, a few or many times, or a class if the clone is expanded.

v_gene	j_gene	abundance	CDR3aa
TRBV7-8	TRBJ1-1	.	ASSLERKGLNEAF
TRBV7-2	TRBJ2-7	.	ASSSTLDRADEQY
TRBV7-3	TRBJ2-7	.	ASSLMPGSSYEQY
TRBV6-2/TRBV6-3	TRBJ2-7	.	ASSPARGGVKSYEQY
TRBV3-1/TRBV3-2	TRBJ1-1	once	ASSQNRGSEAF
TRBV6-1	TRBJ2-2	.	ASSELAGAAGGELF
TRBV6-5	TRBJ2-5	.	ASSLNRGVQETQY
TRBV7-9	TRBJ1-5	.	ASSLTSNQPQH
TRBV28	TRBJ2-5	.	ASSIPQGARQETQY
TRBV5-6	TRBJ1-4	.	ASSNTGRTNEKLF
TRBV19	TRBJ1-6	.	ASSSNGPGVDSPLH
TRBV3-1/TRBV3-2	TRBJ1-2	.	ASRHHGTGGGIYGYT
TRBV2	TRBJ2-1	.	ASSVPRGGSNEQF
TRBV28	TRBJ2-7	.	ASSSPEGVEQY
TRBV10-3	TRBJ1-2	once	AISETGQVYGYT
TRBV28	TRBJ1-5	.	ASSLYGLTGRDQPQH
TRBV28	TRBJ2-4	.	ASSAPPGYIQY
TRBV5-8	TRBJ1-5	.	ASSLEGARNQPQH
TRBV28	TRBJ1-2	.	ASRTANYGYT
TRBV3-1/TRBV3-2	TRBJ2-2	.	ASSQSSGGWELF
TRBV5-6	TRBJ2-3	.	ASSLVLDRGGQDTQY
TRBV6-5	TRBJ2-2	.	ATLDRSNTGELF
TRBV6-5	TRBJ2-7	.	ASSQPGYEQY
TRBV21-1	TRBJ1-2	.	ASSKKGGGWARVYGYT
TRBV6-4	TRBJ2-7	.	ASTLAGGYEQY
TRBV5-1	TRBJ2-7	.	ASSLGAGGPYEQY
TRBV24-1	TRBJ2-1	.	ATSDPTGSDRNEQF
TRBV7-2	TRBJ2-1	.	ASTDNPYNEQF
TRBV12-3/TRBV12-4	TRBJ2-7	.	ASSLGRYEQY
TRBV7-9	TRBJ1-1	.	ASSFTGDTEAF
TRBV7-3	TRBJ2-3	.	ASSLTGQGADTQY
TRBV6-5	TRBJ2-1	.	ASSYSRTSGYNEQF
TRBV28	TRBJ1-1	.	ASSYTKTLNTEAF